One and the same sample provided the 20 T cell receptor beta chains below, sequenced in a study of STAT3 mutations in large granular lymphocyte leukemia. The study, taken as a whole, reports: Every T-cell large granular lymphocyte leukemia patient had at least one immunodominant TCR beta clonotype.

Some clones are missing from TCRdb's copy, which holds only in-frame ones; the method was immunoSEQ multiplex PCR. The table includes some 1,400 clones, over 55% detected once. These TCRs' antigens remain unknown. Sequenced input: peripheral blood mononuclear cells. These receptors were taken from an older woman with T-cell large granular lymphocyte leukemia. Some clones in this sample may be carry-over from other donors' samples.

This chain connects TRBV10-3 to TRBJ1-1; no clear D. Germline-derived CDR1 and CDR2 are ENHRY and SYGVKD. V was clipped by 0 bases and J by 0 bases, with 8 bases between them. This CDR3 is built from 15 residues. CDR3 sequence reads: CAISESSGVNTEAFF. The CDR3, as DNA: TGTGCCATCAGTGAGTCGTCAGGAGTGAACACTGAAGCTTTCTTT.

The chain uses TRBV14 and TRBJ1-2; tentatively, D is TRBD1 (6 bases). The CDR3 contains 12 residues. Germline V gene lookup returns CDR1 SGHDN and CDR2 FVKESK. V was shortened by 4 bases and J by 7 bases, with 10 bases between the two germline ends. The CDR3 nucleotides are TGTGCCAGCAGCCGAGACAGGATTGGCTACACCTTC. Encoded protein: CASSRDRIGYTF.

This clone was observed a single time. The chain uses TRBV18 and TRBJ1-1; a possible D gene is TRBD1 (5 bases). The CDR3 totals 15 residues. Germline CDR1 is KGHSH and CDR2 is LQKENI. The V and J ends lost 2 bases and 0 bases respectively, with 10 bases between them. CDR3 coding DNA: TGTGCCAGCTCACCAGGTCAGGGCATGAACACTGAAGCTTTCTTT. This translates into CASSPGQGMNTEAFF. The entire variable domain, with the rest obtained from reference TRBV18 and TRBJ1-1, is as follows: NAGVMQNPRHLVRRRGQEARLRCSPMKGHSHVYWYRQLPEEGLKFMVYLQKENIIDESGMPKERFSAEFPKEGPSILRIQQVVRGDSAAYFCASSPGQGMNTEAFFGQGTRLTVV.

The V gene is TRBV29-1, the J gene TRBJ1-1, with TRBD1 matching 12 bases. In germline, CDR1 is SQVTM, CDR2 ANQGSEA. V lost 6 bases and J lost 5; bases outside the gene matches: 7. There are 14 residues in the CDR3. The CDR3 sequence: CSVGQGASRTEAFF. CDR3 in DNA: TGCAGCGTGGGACAGGGGGCAAGTAGGACTGAAGCTTTCTTT.

The CDR3 DNA follows: TGTGCCTGGAGTGTACAGGACAGGGAGGATCAGCCCCAGCATTTT. Translated: CAWSVQDREDQPQHF. V and J are TRBV30 and TRBJ1-5; 8 nucleotides align to TRBD1. The V gene's germline CDR1 is GTSNPN and CDR2 SVGIG (reference sequence). Trimming removed 0 bases from V and 5 bases from J; junction bases left unmatched: 6. This CDR3 spans 15 amino acids.

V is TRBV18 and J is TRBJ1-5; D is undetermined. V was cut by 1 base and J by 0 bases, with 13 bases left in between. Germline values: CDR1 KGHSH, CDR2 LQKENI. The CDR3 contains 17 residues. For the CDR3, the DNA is TGTGCCAGCTCACCACGCCCAGGCGATTATAGCAATCAGCCCCAGCATTTT. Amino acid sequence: CASSPRPGDYSNQPQHF.

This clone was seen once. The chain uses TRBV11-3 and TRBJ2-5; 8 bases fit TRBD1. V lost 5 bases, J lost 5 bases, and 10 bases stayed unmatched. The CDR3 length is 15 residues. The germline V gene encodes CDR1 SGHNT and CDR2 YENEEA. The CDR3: CASSTRQGYRETQYF. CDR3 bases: TGTGCCAGCAGCACCCGACAGGGGTACAGGGAGACCCAGTACTTC. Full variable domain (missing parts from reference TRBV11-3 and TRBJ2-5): EAGVVQSPRYKIIEKKQPVAFWCNPISGHNTLYWYLQNLGQGPELLIRYENEEAVDDSQLPKDRFSAERLKGVDSTLKIQPAELGDSAVYLCASSTRQGYRETQYFGPGTRLLVL.

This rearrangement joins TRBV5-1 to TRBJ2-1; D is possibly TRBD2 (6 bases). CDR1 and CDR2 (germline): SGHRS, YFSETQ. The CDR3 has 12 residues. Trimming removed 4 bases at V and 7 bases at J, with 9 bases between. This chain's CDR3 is CASSPGENEQFF. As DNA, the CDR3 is TGCGCCAGCAGCCCGGGAGAAAATGAGCAGTTCTTC. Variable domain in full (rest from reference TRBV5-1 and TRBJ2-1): KAGVTQTPRYLIKTRGQQVTLSCSPISGHRSVSWYQQTPGQGLQFLFEYFSETQRNKGNFPGRFSGRQFSNSRSEMNVSTLELGDSALYLCASSPGENEQFFGPGTRLTVL.

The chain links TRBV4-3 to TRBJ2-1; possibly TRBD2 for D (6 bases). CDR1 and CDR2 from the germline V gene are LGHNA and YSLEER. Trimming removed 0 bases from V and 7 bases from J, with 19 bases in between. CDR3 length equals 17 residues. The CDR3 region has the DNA TGCGCCAGCAGCCAAGAGGGGCGGGACCCCAGGATAAATGAGCAGTTCTTC. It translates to CASSQEGRDPRINEQFF.

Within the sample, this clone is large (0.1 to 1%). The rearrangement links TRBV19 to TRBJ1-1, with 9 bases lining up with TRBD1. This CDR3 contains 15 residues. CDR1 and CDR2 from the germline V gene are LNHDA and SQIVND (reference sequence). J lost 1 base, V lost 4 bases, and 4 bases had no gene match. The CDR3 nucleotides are TGTGCCAGTAGTACAGGACAGGGGAAGAACACTGAAGCTTTCTTT. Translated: CASSTGQGKNTEAFF.

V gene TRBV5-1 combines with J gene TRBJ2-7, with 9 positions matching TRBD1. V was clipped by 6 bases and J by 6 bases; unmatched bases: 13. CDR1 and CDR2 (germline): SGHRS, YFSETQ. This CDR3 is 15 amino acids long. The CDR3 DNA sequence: TGCGCCAGCACCGACCTCGACAGGGGGGTAATCGAGCAGTACTTC. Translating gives CASTDLDRGVIEQYF. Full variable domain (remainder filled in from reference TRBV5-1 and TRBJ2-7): KAGVTQTPRYLIKTRGQQVTLSCSPISGHRSVSWYQQTPGQGLQFLFEYFSETQRNKGNFPGRFSGRQFSNSRSEMNVSTLELGDSALYLCASTDLDRGVIEQYFGPGTRLTVT.

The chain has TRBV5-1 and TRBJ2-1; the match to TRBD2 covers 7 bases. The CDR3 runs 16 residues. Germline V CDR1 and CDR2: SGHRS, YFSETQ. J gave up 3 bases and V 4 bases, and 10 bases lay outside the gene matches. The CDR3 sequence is CASSPDKAGFYNEQFF. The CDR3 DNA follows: TGCGCCAGCAGCCCGGACAAAGCGGGATTCTACAATGAGCAGTTCTTC. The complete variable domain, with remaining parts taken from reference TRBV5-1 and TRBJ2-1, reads KAGVTQTPRYLIKTRGQQVTLSCSPISGHRSVSWYQQTPGQGLQFLFEYFSETQRNKGNFPGRFSGRQFSNSRSEMNVSTLELGDSALYLCASSPDKAGFYNEQFFGPGTRLTVL.

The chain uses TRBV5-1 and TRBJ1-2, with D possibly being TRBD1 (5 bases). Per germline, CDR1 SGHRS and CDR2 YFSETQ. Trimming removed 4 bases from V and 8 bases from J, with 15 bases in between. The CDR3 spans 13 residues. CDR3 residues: CASSTSGEGGYTF. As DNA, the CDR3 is TGCGCCAGCAGCACCTCGGGGGAGGGGGGCTACACCTTC.

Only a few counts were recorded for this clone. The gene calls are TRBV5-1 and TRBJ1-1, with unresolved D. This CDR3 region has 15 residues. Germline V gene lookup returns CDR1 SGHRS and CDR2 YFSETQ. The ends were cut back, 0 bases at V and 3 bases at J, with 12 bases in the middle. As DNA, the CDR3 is TGCGCCAGCAGCTTGGCCGGAGCCGGGGACACTGAAGCTTTCTTT. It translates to CASSLAGAGDTEAFF.

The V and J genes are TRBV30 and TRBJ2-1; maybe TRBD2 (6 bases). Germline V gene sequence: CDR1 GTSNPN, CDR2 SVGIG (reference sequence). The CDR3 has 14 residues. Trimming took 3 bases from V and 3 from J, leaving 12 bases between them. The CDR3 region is CAWRAAGRYNEQFF. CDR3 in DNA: TGTGCCTGGAGGGCAGCGGGCCGCTACAATGAGCAGTTCTTC.

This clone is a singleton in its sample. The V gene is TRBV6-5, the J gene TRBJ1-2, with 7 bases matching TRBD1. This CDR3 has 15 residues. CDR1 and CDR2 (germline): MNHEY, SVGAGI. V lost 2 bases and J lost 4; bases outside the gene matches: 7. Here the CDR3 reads CASSYRGQGIYGYTF. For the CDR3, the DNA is TGTGCCAGCAGTTACAGGGGGCAGGGCATCTATGGCTACACCTTC.

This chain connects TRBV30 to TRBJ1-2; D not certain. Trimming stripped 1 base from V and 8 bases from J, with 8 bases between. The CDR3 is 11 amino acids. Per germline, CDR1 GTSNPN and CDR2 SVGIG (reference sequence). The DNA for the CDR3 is TGTGCCTGGAGTGAGGGAGTCGGCTACACCTTC. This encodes CAWSEGVGYTF.

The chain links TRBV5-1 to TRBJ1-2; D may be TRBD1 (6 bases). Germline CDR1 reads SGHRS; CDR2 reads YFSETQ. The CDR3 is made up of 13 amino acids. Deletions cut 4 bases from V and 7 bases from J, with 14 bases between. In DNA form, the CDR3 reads TGCGCCAGCAGCCCGGACAGTATTTCTGGCTACACCTTC. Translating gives CASSPDSISGYTF.

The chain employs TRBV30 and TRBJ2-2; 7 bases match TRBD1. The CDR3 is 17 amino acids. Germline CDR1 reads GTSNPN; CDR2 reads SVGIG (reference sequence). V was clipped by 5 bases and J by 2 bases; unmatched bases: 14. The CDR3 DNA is TGTGCCTGGGAGACAGGGACCGTGCTTTTTAACACCGGGGAGCTGTTTTTT. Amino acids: CAWETGTVLFNTGELFF.

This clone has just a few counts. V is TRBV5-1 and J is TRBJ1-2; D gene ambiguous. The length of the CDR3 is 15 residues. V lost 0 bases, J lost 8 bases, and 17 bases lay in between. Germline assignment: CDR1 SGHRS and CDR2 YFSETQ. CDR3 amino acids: CASSLGGQLEYGYTF. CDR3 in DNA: TGCGCCAGCAGCTTGGGGGGTCAGCTAGAGTACGGCTACACCTTC.